The present T cell receptor (beta chain) was sequenced within a study of blood T cells in healthy people across ages. The CDR3 length is 15 residues. Germline CDR1 and CDR2: SEHNR and FQNEAQ (reference sequence). V lost 6 bases and J 1 base, leaving 14 bases between the germline ends. Study results and caveats: Older age went with lower TCR beta diversity per million T cells, in a roughly linear way.

Primed by a sample-barcoded 5' primer and a J-beta primer mix, a second PCR proceeded for 7 to 11 cycles. TCRdb fed the 5' RACE reads into MiXCR, producing one record per CDR3 protein. The repertoire has hundreds of thousands of distinct CDR3 sequences, 62% of them found once; the top ten carry 28%. With regard to this clonotype: Its antigen is undetermined.

The sequenced sample consisted of blood. The chain recombines TRBV7-9 with TRBJ2-3; D could derive from TRBD1 or TRBD2 (5 bases each). The sequence came from a man aged 30-40 years in good health. DNA of the CDR3: TGTGCCAGCAGACCCTCTTGGGACCGCACAGATACGCAGTATTTT. Its translation: CASRPSWDRTDTQYF.